This is a list of T cell receptor beta chains from one sample in a study of T cells expressing NK-cell markers. TCRdb re-called the 5' RACE reads and gives one entry per CDR3 protein, without DNA. Its clone listing holds over 150,000 distinct CDR3 sequences. The sample consisted of blood T cells: a sorted CD56 or NKG2C T cell subset, CD4+ or CD8+ T cells, or bulk PBMC T cells (not recorded which). All receptors derive from a man aged 18 to 69 in good health. CDR3s include the opening cysteine and the closing phenylalanine or tryptophan. The order of the fields is V gene, CDR3 length, J gene, CDR3 protein.

V: TRBV9; length: 15; J: TRBJ1-1; CDR3: CASSPSDRMNAEAFF
V: TRBV5-1; length: 13; J: TRBJ2-7; CDR3: CASSLRGGYEQYF
V: TRBV6-1; length: 17; J: TRBJ2-3; CDR3: CASSHSGLAGITDTQYF
V: TRBV4-1; length: 15; J: TRBJ2-5; CDR3: CASSFPGGVQETQYF
V: TRBV5-6; length: 14; J: TRBJ2-5; CDR3: CASSLGPAEETQYF
V: TRBV5-1; length: 16; J: TRBJ2-1; CDR3: CASSFFAQGGYNEQFF
V: TRBV19; length: 14; J: TRBJ2-5; CDR3: CASSNRGSRETQYF
V: TRBV30; length: 12; J: TRBJ1-2; CDR3: CAWGQAAYGYTF
V: TRBV4-1; length: 16; J: TRBJ1-6; CDR3: CASSQADPASQSPLHF
V: TRBV11-1; length: 18; J: TRBJ2-3; CDR3: CASSLGAGGPSSTDTQYF
V: TRBV7-9; length: 13; J: TRBJ2-3; CDR3: CASSLGVTDTQYF
V: TRBV12-3/TRBV12-4; length: 15; J: TRBJ1-1; CDR3: CASSLQGARNTEAFF
V: TRBV5-4; length: 15; J: TRBJ2-1; CDR3: CASSWARGLYNEQFF
V: TRBV14; length: 16; J: TRBJ2-7; CDR3: CASSQDHNPRSYEQYF
V: TRBV6-2/TRBV6-3; length: 15; J: TRBJ2-3; CDR3: CASTSGGASTDTQYF
V: TRBV4-1; length: 14; J: TRBJ2-7; CDR3: CASSPGRGDYEQYF
V: TRBV6-5; length: 15; J: TRBJ2-3; CDR3: CASSYSNAALDTQYF
V: TRBV20-1; length: 12; J: TRBJ2-7; CDR3: CSAKTGSYQQYF
V: TRBV11-2; length: 16; J: TRBJ2-3; CDR3: CASSFRDRASTDTQYF